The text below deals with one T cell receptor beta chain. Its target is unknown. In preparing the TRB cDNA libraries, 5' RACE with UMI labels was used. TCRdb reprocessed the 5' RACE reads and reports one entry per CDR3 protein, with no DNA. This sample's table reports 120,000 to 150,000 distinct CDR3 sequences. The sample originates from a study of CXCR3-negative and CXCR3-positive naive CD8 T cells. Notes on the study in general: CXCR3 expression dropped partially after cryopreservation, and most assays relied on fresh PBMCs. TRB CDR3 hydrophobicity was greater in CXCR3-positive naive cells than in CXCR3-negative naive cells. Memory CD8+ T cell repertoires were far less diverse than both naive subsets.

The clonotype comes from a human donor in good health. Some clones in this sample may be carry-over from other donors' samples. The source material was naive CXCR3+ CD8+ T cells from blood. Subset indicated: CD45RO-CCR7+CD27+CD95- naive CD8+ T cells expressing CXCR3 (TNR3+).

The CDR3 sequence is CASSEEASGNTIYF. The chain combines TRBV2 with TRBJ1-3. The CDR3 is 14 residues long. Germline V lookup: CDR1 SNHLY, CDR2 FYNNEI. The full variable domain, in which reference TRBV2 and TRBJ1-3 provide the parts outside the CDR3, is EPEVTQTPSHQVTQMGQEVILRCVPISNHLYFYWYRQILGQKVEFLVSFYNNEISEKSEIFDDQFSVERPDGSNFTLKIRSTKLEDSAMYFCASSEEASGNTIYFGEGSWLTVV.